One and the same sample provided the 16 T cell receptor beta chains below, sequenced in a study of blood T cell repertoires in COVID-19. Profiled with immunoSEQ multiplex PCR; TCRdb holds only in-frame clones, not every one. The sample carries around 200,000 clones, around 80% recorded once. The specimen sequenced was peripheral blood. The receptors originated from a woman aged 50 to 60 with acute or convalescent COVID-19.

In this sample, this clone turned up once. The chain couples TRBV5-1 to TRBJ1-1; maybe TRBD1 (6 bases). The CDR3 runs 14 residues. The V gene lost 5 bases and the J gene lost 6 bases, with 17 bases spanning the gap. CDR1 is SGHRS, CDR2 YFSETQ, per germline. CDR3 sequence (DNA): TGCGCCAGCAGAGACGGAAGGGGGAAGTCTGAAGCTTTCTTT. Encoded protein: CASRDGRGKSEAFF.

The gene calls are TRBV19 and TRBJ1-5; TRBD1 matches at 8 bases. V gave up 2 bases and J gave up 3 bases; unmatched junction bases: 6. This CDR3 has 16 residues. Per germline, CDR1 LNHDA and CDR2 SQIVND (reference sequence). The CDR3 bases are TGTGCCAGTAGTATACCAGGGACAGGTCACAATCAGCCCCAGCATTTT. It specifies CASSIPGTGHNQPQHF.

The CDR3, as DNA: TGTGCCAGCACCCACGACAGGGGAAAGGGGCAGTACTTC. Residues: CASTHDRGKGQYF. V gene TRBV28 combines with J gene TRBJ2-7, with 8 bases that match TRBD1. Trimming cost V 7 bases and J 9 bases; bases outside gene matches: 11. CDR3 length equals 13 residues. CDR1 is MDHEN, CDR2 SYDVKM, per germline.

The chain employs TRBV14 and TRBJ2-1; TRBD2 matches 7 bases. CDR1 SGHDN and CDR2 FVKESK come from the germline V gene. The V segment lost 4 bases and the J segment 6 bases; nucleotides outside the gene matches: 6. This CDR3 contains 14 residues. CDR3 DNA sequence: TGTGCCAGCAGCCTGGGACTATCGACCAATGAGCAGTTCTTC. The encoded protein is CASSLGLSTNEQFF.

The rearrangement joins TRBV19 to TRBJ1-1; 8 bases are shared with TRBD1. V lost 7 bases to trimming and J lost 1 base; unmatched junction nucleotides: 14. There are 17 residues in the CDR3. CDR1 LNHDA and CDR2 SQIVND come from the germline V gene (reference sequence). The CDR3 reads CASTLGTGINSNTEAFF. The CDR3 coding sequence is TGTGCCAGTACCCTCGGGACAGGCATTAATTCGAACACTGAAGCTTTCTTT.

The V call is TRBV11-2, the J call TRBJ1-2; D is perhaps TRBD1 (5 bases). Trimming shortened V by 1 base and J by 4 bases, and 13 bases separated the two germline ends. Per the germline V gene, CDR1 is SGHAT and CDR2 is FQNNGV. There are 15 residues in the CDR3. In nucleotides, the CDR3 is TGTGCCAGCAGCTTAGGGGGGGGTAGTTCCTATGGCTACACCTTC. Residues: CASSLGGGSSYGYTF.

This sequence joins TRBV19 and TRBJ1-4, with TRBD1 matching 7 bases. The CDR3 runs to 12 residues. J lost 8 bases, V lost 5 bases, and 2 bases had no gene match. In germline, CDR1 is LNHDA, CDR2 SQIVND (reference sequence). CDR3 in amino acids: CASSRRGEKLFF. CDR3 nucleotides: TGTGCCAGTAGTCGCAGGGGGGAAAAACTGTTTTTT.

The chain links TRBV28 to TRBJ2-4; D may be TRBD1 (6 bases). V shed 3 bases and J shed 4 bases, with 7 bases lying between them. The CDR3 extends over 13 amino acids. CDR1 MDHEN and CDR2 SYDVKM come from the germline V gene. The CDR3 nucleotides are TGTGCCAGCAGTTTGACAGGAAAAAACATTCAGTACTTC. This sequence encodes CASSLTGKNIQYF.

This clone was detected once. The genes are TRBV7-2 and TRBJ2-3, with 14 nucleotides matching TRBD2. Trimming cost V 3 bases and J 5 bases; bases outside gene matches: 1. This CDR3 contains 15 residues. Per the germline V gene, CDR1 is SGHTA and CDR2 is FQGNSA. CDR3 sequence reads: CASSFGLAGGDTQYF. In DNA, the CDR3 is TGTGCCAGCAGCTTTGGACTAGCGGGGGGAGATACGCAGTATTTT.

This rearrangement joins TRBV5-1 to TRBJ2-7; TRBD2 matches at 7 bases. V was clipped by 0 bases and J by 7 bases; unmatched bases: 7. The CDR3 covers 14 residues. Germline CDR1 is SGHRS and CDR2 is YFSETQ. DNA of the CDR3: TGCGCCAGCAGCTTGGAAGCGGGAAATGGGGAGCAGTACTTC. Translating gives CASSLEAGNGEQYF.

The rearrangement uses TRBV11-2 and TRBJ2-3; maybe TRBD1 (5 bases). The CDR3 is made up of 13 amino acids. The germline V gene has CDR1 SGHAT and CDR2 FQNNGV. The germline V and J ends were trimmed by 6 bases and 4 bases, with 11 bases remaining between them. In DNA form, the CDR3 reads TGTGCCAGCAGTCCAGGGTGGTCAGATACGCAGTATTTT. Its translation is CASSPGWSDTQYF.

The chain links TRBV4-1 to TRBJ2-7; a possible D gene is TRBD1 (6 bases). The CDR3 has 13 amino acids. Trimming stripped 4 bases from V and 3 bases from J, with 10 bases between. Germline assignment: CDR1 MGHRA and CDR2 YSYEKL. The CDR3 loop is CASSLGQFYEQYF. In DNA form, the CDR3 reads TGCGCCAGCAGCCTTGGACAGTTCTACGAGCAGTACTTC.

The chain employs TRBV2 and TRBJ2-1; D is ambiguous. The CDR3 totals 13 residues. Trimming removed 2 bases at V and 6 bases at J, with 8 bases between. Germline lookup yields CDR1 SNHLY and CDR2 FYNNEI. The CDR3 DNA reads TGTGCCAGCAGTGAAAGACTGAGCAATGAGCAGTTCTTC. It translates to CASSERLSNEQFF.

The chain links TRBV6-6 to TRBJ2-2; 12 bases agree with TRBD1. This CDR3 region has 15 residues. The junction had 4 bases not matched to a gene; V was cut back by 4 bases and J by 7 bases. Germline CDR1 and CDR2: MNHNY and SVGAGI (reference sequence). CDR3 amino acids: CASSSGTGGGGELFF. CDR3 nucleotides: TGTGCCAGCAGTTCCGGGACAGGGGGCGGCGGGGAGCTGTTTTTT.

This chain connects TRBV7-8 to TRBJ1-2, with unresolved D. Per germline, CDR1 SGHVS and CDR2 FQNEAQ. Trimming pared 3 bases from V and 8 bases from J, leaving 16 bases between. The CDR3 sequence is 14 residues long. For the CDR3, the DNA is TGTGCCAGCAGCTTTTTAACCGGGGTCCAGGGCTACACCTTC. Translated: CASSFLTGVQGYTF.

The chain joins TRBV28 to TRBJ1-1, with D unclear. Germline V gene lookup returns CDR1 MDHEN and CDR2 SYDVKM. The CDR3 consists of 12 residues. The germline V and J ends were trimmed by 6 bases and 0 bases, with 5 bases remaining between them. CDR3: CASRQLNTEAFF. CDR3 coding DNA: TGTGCCAGCAGACAGTTGAACACTGAAGCTTTCTTT.